This record concerns one TCR beta chain sequence. Antigen unknown. The CDR3 runs to 16 residues. V lost 8 bases, J lost 6 bases, and 18 bases stayed unmatched. From germline, CDR1 is MNHNY and CDR2 SVGAGI (reference sequence). The sample is drawn from a study of vaccination effects on CD4 cells after COVID-19. Study-wide results and caveats: The study had few convalescent patients and no early post-infection timepoints.

Prior to sequencing, the ViraFEST assay stimulated PBMC with viral peptide pools, which expanded the antigen-specific CD4+ T cells. An approximately ten-day culture period preceded the isolation of CD4+ T cells. This person caught SARS-CoV-2 sometime from March to December 2020, and PCR testing confirmed the infection. Repertoires were generated with immunoSEQ multiplex PCR, while TCRdb's copy carries only in-frame clones and drops some. The sample has around 25,000 clones, about 75% seen once. This material consisted of CD4+ T cells from PBMCs cultured with SARS-CoV-2 spike peptides, taken before COVID-19 vaccination. The TCR originated in a human donor who had a prior SARS-CoV-2 infection. The gene calls are TRBV6-6 and TRBJ2-7; 8 bases agree with TRBD2. The CDR3 bases are TGTGCCAGCCGCATGAGCCGGGACGCGGCGGGGGGCGAGCAGTACTTC. Its translation is CASRMSRDAAGGEQYF.